The subject of this entry is one T cell receptor (beta chain). Its antigen is undetermined. The data belong to a study of T-cell reconstitution after alpha-beta-depleted transplantation in children. General observations from the study: Counts and diversity of T cells one year after transplant came mostly from newly produced T cells. Reportedly, only several hundred clones from non-depleted graft cells drove alpha-beta T-cell counts at about two months. Surviving recipient T cells and thymic progenitors produced the high day-60 TCRbeta diversity seen in some patients.

The CDR3 covers 14 residues. J gave up 12 bases and V 5 bases, and 13 bases lay outside the gene matches. From germline, CDR1 is MNHEY and CDR2 SVGEGT. Preparation of the TCRbeta library involved a method that used unique molecular identifiers. One entry per CDR3 protein results from TCRdb running MiXCR on the PCR reads. Found here are about 100,000 distinct CDR3 sequences, 6.4% of them singletons; the top ten hold roughly 20%. The gene calls are TRBV6-2 or TRBV6-3 and TRBJ2-1, with TRBD2 matching 7 bases. This sequence was found in a male patient under 10 years old who had a stem cell transplant for acute lymphoblastic leukemia, so the T cells may come from the graft donor. The sample was PBMCs, mostly from graft donor cells, taken 360 days after TCRalphabeta/CD19-depleted stem cell transplant. CDR3 in amino acids: CASSRDGGGGGQFF. CDR3 bases: TGTGCCAGCAGTCGGGACGGCGGAGGCGGGGGGCAGTTCTTC.